The TCR beta chain described here comes from a study of Ad26.COV2.S vaccination and SARS-CoV-2 variants. Regarding the study as a whole: The study found similar non-spike TCR breadth in vaccine and placebo recipients.

Clones were read by immunoSEQ multiplex PCR, and TCRdb kept only the in-frame ones, dropping some. Here the sample spans hundreds of thousands of clones, 89% being singletons. In regard to this clone: Antigen unknown.

Treatment noted: around 19 received Ad26.COV2.S at low or high dose, single or two shots; about five received placebo; per-sample allocation not given. The samples were gathered on day 63 after the first injection of vaccine or placebo. V was pared by 1 base and J by 2 bases, with 10 bases between. The CDR3 totals 15 residues. CDR1 SEHNR and CDR2 FQNEAQ come from the germline V gene (reference sequence). The TCR was taken from a person aged 18-65 years who received the Ad26.COV2.S COVID-19 vaccine or a placebo. The V gene is TRBV7-9, the J gene TRBJ2-3, with D maybe TRBD2 (5 bases). Source: peripheral blood, taken in a trial of Ad26.COV2.S vaccine versus placebo. The CDR3 sequence is CASSLVGLYTDTQYF. The CDR3 nucleotides read TGTGCCAGCAGCTTAGTAGGACTTTACACAGATACGCAGTATTTT.